The rows below give T cell receptor beta chains drawn from one sample of a study of T cell repertoires in cytomegalovirus infection. TCRdb re-derived calls from the reads in MiXCR, one entry per CDR3 protein. This sample has 570,000 or so distinct CDR3 sequences, with under 45% found just once. For these receptors, no antigen is known. Sequencing used cultured PBMCs, obtained from culture after CMV antigen stimulation. The source is a human donor in good health (CMV status not recorded). Some clones in this sample may be carry-over from other donors' samples. Both conserved end residues are part of each CDR3. D genes are given only for firm matches. Clone size is stated in some rows and not others, as once, few, many or a class when expanded.

d_call: NA
v_call: TRBV7-9
clone_size: few
j_call: TRBJ1-4
cdr3_aa: CASSPVTGSIMMKLFF
cdr3_nt: TGTGCCAGCAGCCCCGTCACAGGGAGTATAATGATGAAACTGTTTTTT

d_call: TRBD1
v_call: TRBV20-1
clone_size: NA
j_call: TRBJ1-5
cdr3_aa: CSARSADRAGNQPQHF
cdr3_nt: TGCAGTGCTAGATCCGCGGACAGGGCCGGCAATCAGCCCCAGCATTTT

d_call: TRBD1
v_call: TRBV6-1
clone_size: NA
j_call: TRBJ1-5
cdr3_aa: CASTQGGHQPQHF
cdr3_nt: TGTGCCAGCACCCAAGGGGGCCATCAGCCCCAGCATTTT

d_call: TRBD1
v_call: TRBV28
clone_size: NA
j_call: TRBJ1-2
cdr3_aa: CASSLRTGLGGYTF
cdr3_nt: TGTGCCAGCAGTTTAAGGACAGGTTTGGGCGGCTACACCTTC

d_call: NA
v_call: TRBV10-3
clone_size: NA
j_call: TRBJ2-3
cdr3_aa: CAITGPRYTDTQYF
cdr3_nt: TGTGCCATCACTGGACCAAGATACACAGATACGCAGTATTTT

d_call: NA
v_call: TRBV5-1
clone_size: NA
j_call: TRBJ1-1
cdr3_aa: CASRPTWQGNTEAFF
cdr3_nt: TGCGCCAGCAGACCGACGTGGCAGGGGAACACTGAAGCTTTCTTT

d_call: TRBD1
v_call: TRBV7-9
clone_size: NA
j_call: TRBJ1-5
cdr3_aa: CASSQGGRGQPQHF
cdr3_nt: TGTGCCAGCAGCCAAGGGGGCAGGGGCCAGCCCCAGCATTTT

d_call: NA
v_call: TRBV10-3
clone_size: NA
j_call: TRBJ2-3
cdr3_aa: CAIRRDGESTDTQYF
cdr3_nt: TGTGCCATCAGACGGGACGGAGAGAGCACAGATACGCAGTATTTT

d_call: NA
v_call: TRBV6-1
clone_size: many
j_call: TRBJ1-2
cdr3_aa: CASRDPPVDSSYGYTF
cdr3_nt: TGTGCCAGCAGAGACCCACCGGTGGACAGCTCTTATGGCTACACCTTC

d_call: NA
v_call: TRBV12-3/TRBV12-4
clone_size: NA
j_call: TRBJ2-2
cdr3_aa: CASTPGGDGANTGELFF
cdr3_nt: TGTGCCAGCACCCCCGGCGGTGACGGCGCGAACACCGGGGAGCTGTTTTTT

d_call: NA
v_call: TRBV12-3/TRBV12-4
clone_size: NA
j_call: TRBJ1-1
cdr3_aa: CASSNKDGAFF
cdr3_nt: TGTGCCAGCAGCAACAAGGATGGAGCTTTCTTT

d_call: TRBD2
v_call: TRBV5-4
clone_size: NA
j_call: TRBJ2-1
cdr3_aa: CASSLLAGGPSVHNEQFF
cdr3_nt: TGTGCCAGCAGCTTACTAGCGGGAGGCCCAAGCGTGCACAATGAGCAGTTCTTC

d_call: TRBD2
v_call: TRBV6-2/TRBV6-3
clone_size: NA
j_call: TRBJ2-1
cdr3_aa: CASSTRRESHNEQFF
cdr3_nt: TGTGCCAGCAGCACAAGGCGGGAGTCCCACAATGAGCAGTTCTTC

d_call: NA
v_call: TRBV19
clone_size: NA
j_call: TRBJ1-3
cdr3_aa: CASSITAVLNTIYF
cdr3_nt: TGTGCCAGTAGTATTACGGCAGTCCTCAACACCATATATTTT

d_call: NA
v_call: TRBV7-8
clone_size: many
j_call: TRBJ2-1
cdr3_aa: CASSLALSMRGHYNEQFF
cdr3_nt: TGTGCCAGCAGCTTAGCACTGTCTATGCGGGGGCACTACAATGAGCAGTTCTTC

d_call: NA
v_call: TRBV23-1
clone_size: NA
j_call: TRBJ1-4
cdr3_aa: CASSQGDEKLFF
cdr3_nt: TGCGCCAGCAGTCAGGGTGATGAAAAACTGTTTTTT

d_call: NA
v_call: TRBV27
clone_size: NA
j_call: TRBJ2-3
cdr3_aa: CASTLRRGPVADTQYF
cdr3_nt: TGTGCCAGCACCCTTCGGCGGGGGCCGGTGGCAGATACGCAGTATTTT